There are a few counts of the clone carrying this TCR beta chain. The antigen is not known. V trimming: 6 bases; J trimming: 5 bases; junction bases outside the gene matches: 14. The CDR3 has 16 residues. Germline values: CDR1 MNHEY, CDR2 SVGEGT. The record originates from a study of human T cells and chemical hapten exposure. Across the whole study: Patients received weekly diphenylcyclopropenone doses to the scalp throughout the roughly 23-week study. Application of 0.01% DPC to the upper back was done by patch test, with a reading at 6 days.

Findings and limits, study-wide: TCRs at a frequency above 1 in 1000 stayed unchanged with DPC sensitization.

The time point denotes: patch test 1, 2 weeks after DPC sensitization. Treatment in this sample: therapeutic diphenylcyclopropenone sensitization with weekly scalp DPC. TCRdb reanalysed the RACE reads using MiXCR and keeps one entry per CDR3 protein. The table has about 100,000 distinct CDR3 sequences, over 9.5% seen once. The specimen was whole blood, collected in connection with sensitization to the hapten diphenylcyclopropenone (DPC). This TCR was sampled from a man aged 35-49 years with alopecia areata. Some clones in this sample may be carry-over from other donors' samples. The chain links TRBV6-2 or TRBV6-3 to TRBJ1-2; the match to TRBD1 covers 8 bases. CDR3 amino acids: CASSPDRAPSSYGYTF. The CDR3 DNA reads as TGTGCCAGCAGCCCGGACAGGGCTCCCTCCTCGTATGGCTACACCTTC.